The present T cell receptor (beta chain) was sequenced within a study of T cell responses to AZD1222 COVID-19 vaccine (dated by TCRdb to the early 2020s). Background for the entire study: A total of about 250 trial participants underwent TCR sequencing, of whom 207 had received two doses of AZD1222 and approximately 26 had received two doses of the MenACWY control vaccine. Trial participants were enrolled by age into subgroups of 18-55, 56-69 and 70-plus years, and around 140, 26 and 57 TCR-sequenced participants, respectively, were included in these subgroups. The investigation overall reported the following: The 56-69-year group was small, and its depth increase did not reach significance, likely because of low power. A significant rise in spike-specific TCR breadth and depth was observed after two AZD1222 doses relative to day 0 and relative to MenACWY recipients. Conclusions about previously exposed vaccinees are limited because only 6 or 7 AZD1222 recipients were SARS-CoV-2 seropositive at baseline. Reportedly, almost half of the unique spike-specific TCRs recognized epitopes lying outside the regions that are mutated in the B.1.351 and B.1.1.7 variants. No day 14 peak-response samples were available, so repertoires were characterized only after the peak T cell response. Participants were mostly white British, with more females than males. The authors suggested clonal diversity may have been underestimated. The whole spike protein was spanned by vaccine-associated CD4 TCRs, and dominant responses were seen in regions 160-218 and 743-854.

The CDR3 regions of human TCRbeta chains were analyzed by immunosequencing. The authors processed their data as follows. TCRs in the repertoires were compared against a reference library of SARS-CoV-2-specific TCRs that had been generated with the MIRA antigen-specificity platform. Breadth was defined as the fraction of unique TCRs that were SARS-CoV-2-associated, and depth was defined as the fraction of total T cells that were SARS-CoV-2-associated. Using the MIRA data, each spike-specific TCR was mapped to the spike region that the TCR reacts to and placed in a CD4 or CD8 class. Log10-transformed breadth and depth values were compared by one-way ANOVA with Sidak's multiple comparisons tests. TCRdb limited this immuneACCESS table to in-frame rearrangements with V and J called. A share of clones is missing; checked studies link under half to unresolved V genes, and the rest is unexplained. V, J and clone size derive from that table, while D and trimming were established from the DNA sequence. The sample table records over 65,000 clones; approximately 89% of these occur just once. Of the sample, 5.3% is held by the ten largest clones.

Measured from the cysteine to the phenylalanine, the CDR3 is 18 residues long. Only the CDR3 DNA stays, 54 bases, in frame from base 1. The trim is 4 bases for V and 2 bases for J, with a gap of 23 bases between the germline ends. Per the germline V gene, MGHRA is the CDR1 and YSYEKL is the CDR2. The time point tag for this specimen amounts to: about 28 days (+/-7) after the second vaccine dose. AZD1222 recipients with second doses at about 4 weeks or about 12 weeks were pooled, because spike-specific TCR depth and breadth did not differ between schedules. Samples from vaccinated people were obtained from the UK trials COV001 and COV002, which included a single-blind randomized controlled phase 2/3 trial of AZD1222 (ChAdOx1 nCoV-19) in healthy adults. For TCRbeta chain sequencing, PBMC samples were collected from trial participants at day 0 and at day 28 after the second dose. This clone appeared once. No antigen is known for it. Per-base qualities were not stored, and no clone one base away is much larger.

The sequencing used peripheral blood, collected 28 days after the second AZD1222 dose. Rearrangement joined TRBV4-1 to TRBJ2-5; the D assignment is uncertain and may be TRBD1 or TRBD2, with 5 bases supporting each. This TCR derives from an adult who received the AZD1222 COVID-19 vaccine. In nucleotides, the sequence is TGCGCCAGCAGCCCAGGGCAAGGCGGGCCGAGGAGACAAGAGACCCAGTACTTC. Its coded protein is CASSPGQGGPRRQETQYF.